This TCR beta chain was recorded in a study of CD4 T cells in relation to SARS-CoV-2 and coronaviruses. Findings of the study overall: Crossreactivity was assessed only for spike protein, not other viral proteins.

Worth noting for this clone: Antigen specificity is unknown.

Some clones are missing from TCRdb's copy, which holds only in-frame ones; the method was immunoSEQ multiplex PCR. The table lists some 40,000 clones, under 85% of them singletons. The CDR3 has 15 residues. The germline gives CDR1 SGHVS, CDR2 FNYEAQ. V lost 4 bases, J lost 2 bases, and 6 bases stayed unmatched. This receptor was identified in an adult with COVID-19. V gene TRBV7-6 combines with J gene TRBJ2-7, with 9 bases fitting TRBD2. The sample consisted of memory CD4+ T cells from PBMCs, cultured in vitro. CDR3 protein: CASSSQSSGAYEQYF. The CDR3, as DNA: TGTGCCAGCAGCTCACAGTCTAGCGGGGCCTACGAGCAGTACTTC.